Sequencing of this TCR beta chain was carried out in a study of control samples from healthy donors and cancer patients. This table comes from immunoSEQ multiplex PCR, and its TCRdb copy is limited to in-frame clones, with some not included. The repertoire includes 150,000 to 200,000 clones, around nine tenths of them detected once, and 1.4% sits in the top ten. Trimming stripped 1 base from V and 4 bases from J, with 8 bases between. Germline CDR1 and CDR2: MNHNS and SASEGT. CDR3 size: 13 residues. This TCR was sampled from a man aged 25 to 40 in good health. The chain carries TRBV6-1 and TRBJ2-7; perhaps TRBD1 as D (5 bases). Sequencing was done on a sample of blood. CDR3 sequence reads: CASSEDRLYEQYF. The CDR3 bases are TGTGCCAGCAGTGAAGACAGGCTTTACGAGCAGTACTTC.